One sample yielded the 23 T cell receptor beta chains listed below, sequenced in a study of post-analysis software for immune sequencing data. Study-level points and caveats: Controls had lower frequencies than patients of a handful of TRBV segments, which included TRBV5-6, TRBV5-1 and TRBV20-1.

Their target antigens are unknown. The TCR beta cDNA libraries contained unique molecular identifiers. TCRdb called the PCR reads again in MiXCR, with one record for every CDR3 protein. Of about 200,000 distinct CDR3 sequences in the sample, around 30% were seen once. The sequencing sample was made of blood. These receptor sequences come from a girl aged 2-17 years with multiple sclerosis.

The genes are TRBV18 and TRBJ2-3, with D tentatively TRBD2 (6 bases). The CDR3 loop spans 15 amino acids. CDR1 is KGHSH and CDR2 is LQKENI in the germline V gene. The V end was cut by 2 bases, the J end by 0 bases, with 9 bases between. The CDR3 DNA sequence: TGTGCCAGCTCACCAATAGCGGCCAGCACAGATACGCAGTATTTT. Encoded protein: CASSPIAASTDTQYF.

This clonotype was detected only a few times. The rearrangement joins TRBV7-9 to TRBJ2-1, with TRBD2 matching over 7 bases. The CDR3 covers 16 residues. Germline V gene lookup returns CDR1 SEHNR and CDR2 FQNEAQ (reference sequence). J lost 7 bases, V lost 1 base, and 10 bases had no gene match. The CDR3 DNA reads TGTGCCAGCAGCTTAGGTGGGGGACTAACGGGAAATGAGCAGTTCTTC. It translates to CASSLGGGLTGNEQFF.

This clonotype occurred a few times. The chain carries TRBV29-1 and TRBJ1-1; maybe TRBD1 (6 bases). Germline CDR1 is SQVTM and CDR2 is ANQGSEA. V was shortened by 7 bases and J by 3 bases, with 9 bases between the two germline ends. CDR3 length: 11 residues. For the CDR3, the DNA is TGCAGCGCTCAGGGGTACACTGAAGCTTTCTTT. The encoded protein is CSAQGYTEAFF.

This clonotype came up many times. This rearrangement joins TRBV11-2 to TRBJ2-3; D is undetermined. The germline V gene has CDR1 SGHAT and CDR2 FQNNGV. The V end was cut by 5 bases, the J end by 10 bases, with 10 bases between. CDR3 length equals 11 residues. The CDR3 DNA follows: TGTGCCAGCAGCCCGACTGGGGCGCAGTATTTT. This encodes CASSPTGAQYF. The variable domain in full, completed from reference TRBV11-2 and TRBJ2-3, reads EAGVAQSPRYKIIEKRQSVAFWCNPISGHATLYWYQQILGQGPKLLIQFQNNGVVDDSQLPKDRFSAERLKGVDSTLKIQPAKLEDSAVYLCASSPTGAQYFGPGTRLTVL.

This clonotype was recorded at least ten times. V and J are TRBV20-1 and TRBJ2-3, with TRBD2 matching 14 bases. The CDR3 extends over 15 amino acids. V shed 6 bases, J shed 4 bases, and the junction held 6 bases outside the gene matches. Germline CDR1 DFQATT, CDR2 SNEGSKA (reference sequence). The CDR3 here is CSASGLAGGSDTQYF. CDR3 nucleotides: TGCAGTGCCTCTGGACTAGCGGGAGGTTCAGATACGCAGTATTTT.

V is TRBV27 and J is TRBJ1-1; a possible D gene is TRBD1 (5 bases). This CDR3 comprises 13 residues. CDR1 is MNHEY and CDR2 is SMNVEV in the germline V gene (reference sequence). Deletions cut 5 bases from V and 11 bases from J, with 18 bases between. This chain's CDR3 is CASSRPPGEIAFF. As DNA, the CDR3 is TGTGCCAGCAGTCGACCCCCGGGGGAGATTGCTTTCTTT.

This clonotype was seen repeatedly, ten times or more. The chain is built from TRBV7-2 and TRBJ2-7, with TRBD1 as a possible D gene (5 bases). The CDR3 covers 13 residues. The V end was cut by 3 bases, the J end by 2 bases, with 8 bases between. CDR1 is SGHTA, CDR2 FQGNSA, per germline. The DNA for the CDR3 is TGTGCCAGCAGCTTTTCCAGGGCCTACGAGCAGTACTTC. Translating gives CASSFSRAYEQYF.

The chain combines TRBV20-1 with TRBJ2-3; weak D call: TRBD2 (6 bases). Germline values: CDR1 DFQATT, CDR2 SNEGSKA (reference sequence). The V gene lost 1 base and the J gene lost 2 bases, with 7 bases spanning the gap. This CDR3 has 13 residues. For the CDR3, the DNA is TGCAGTGCTAGAGCTAGCGACACAGATACGCAGTATTTT. This gives the protein CSARASDTDTQYF.

This chain links TRBV11-2 with TRBJ2-1; weak D call: TRBD1 (5 bases). Per germline, CDR1 SGHAT and CDR2 FQNNGV. The CDR3 is 14 residues long. The V end was cut by 7 bases, the J end by 6 bases, with 16 bases between. CDR3 in DNA: TGTGCCAGCACCCACGAGGCAGGGTCCAATGAGCAGTTCTTC. This gives the protein CASTHEAGSNEQFF.

Ten or more counts support this clonotype. The gene calls are TRBV10-3 and TRBJ2-7; TRBD1 is a possible D gene (5 bases). Trimming took 3 bases from V and 0 from J, leaving 9 bases between them. The CDR3 runs 14 residues. The germline V gene has CDR1 ENHRY and CDR2 SYGVKD. The CDR3 loop is CAISESGHSYEQYF. The CDR3 nucleotides are TGTGCCATCAGTGAATCCGGACACTCCTACGAGCAGTACTTC.

This clonotype was recorded many times. The V gene is TRBV29-1, the J gene TRBJ1-1, with D possibly TRBD1 on 5 matching bases. Germline CDR1 reads SQVTM; CDR2 reads ANQGSEA. CDR3 length: 12 amino acids. Trimming took 4 bases from V and 4 from J, leaving 10 bases between them. DNA of the CDR3: TGCAGCGTTGGTTCCGGGACCACTGAAGCTTTCTTT. Protein: CSVGSGTTEAFF.

This clonotype was counted a few times. The rearrangement uses TRBV12-3 or TRBV12-4 and TRBJ2-1, with 9 bases lining up with TRBD2. V dropped 7 bases and J dropped 6; count of bases not matched to a gene: 7. The CDR3 is made up of 14 amino acids. The CDR3 protein is CASTLVAGVNEQFF. The CDR3 DNA reads TGTGCCAGCACTCTGGTAGCGGGAGTCAATGAGCAGTTCTTC.

The chain links TRBV20-1 to TRBJ1-1; D call uncertain. Germline V gene sequence: CDR1 DFQATT, CDR2 SNEGSKA (reference sequence). The CDR3 is 11 residues long. The V end was cut by 7 bases, the J end by 6 bases, with 12 bases between. For the CDR3, the DNA is TGCAGTGGTCCCCTGCGAGCTGAAGCTTTCTTT. Residues: CSGPLRAEAFF.

This rearrangement joins TRBV28 to TRBJ1-6; D is undetermined. The V and J ends lost 3 bases and 7 bases respectively, with 4 bases between them. CDR1 and CDR2 from the germline V gene are MDHEN and SYDVKM. The CDR3 has 12 residues. CDR3 in amino acids: CASSLGNSPLHF. The CDR3 DNA follows: TGTGCCAGCAGTTTGGGGAATTCACCCCTCCACTTT.

About this clonotype itself: A much bigger clone sits one base away, suggesting this may be a read error. The V gene is TRBV5-6, the J gene TRBJ2-1; no clear D gene. With the DNA end fitting TRBJ2-7 better, the J assignment may be wrong. Germline V lookup: CDR1 SGHDT, CDR2 YYEEEE. This CDR3 contains 14 residues. The CDR3 sequence: CASSPMSSYNEQYF. The CDR3 bases are TGTGCCAGCAGCCCCATGAGCTCCTACAATGAGCAGTACTTC.

Notes on this clonotype: This could be a read error, since a much larger clone is one nucleotide away. This rearrangement joins TRBV6-5 to TRBJ2-5; 9 nucleotides agree with TRBD1. The J call is in doubt because the DNA end fits TRBJ2-7 better. CDR1 is MNHEY, CDR2 SVGAGI, per germline. This CDR3 has 14 residues. CDR3 nucleotides: TGTGCCAGCAGTCCCGGGACAGGGTTGCACGAGCAGTACTTC. This codes for CASSPGTGLHEQYF.

There are a few counts of this clonotype. The chain carries TRBV16 and TRBJ1-1; D ambiguous. Trimming shortened V by 4 bases and J by 5 bases, and 11 bases separated the two germline ends. Germline CDR1 KGHSY, CDR2 FQNENV. There are 13 residues in the CDR3. The CDR3 loop reads CASSPSTHTEAFF. DNA for the CDR3: TGTGCCAGCAGCCCTAGTACGCATACTGAAGCTTTCTTT.

This sequence joins TRBV18 and TRBJ1-1, with 10 nucleotides matching TRBD1. This CDR3 is 14 amino acids long. The V and J ends lost 3 bases and 4 bases, in that order; junction bases with no gene match: 2. Germline CDR1 is KGHSH and CDR2 is LQKENI. The CDR3 DNA reads TGTGCCAGCTCACCCGACAGGGGGCCCACTGAAGCTTTCTTT. Its translation: CASSPDRGPTEAFF.

This clonotype was counted ten times or more. This rearrangement joins TRBV20-1 to TRBJ2-5, with a possible D match to TRBD1 (5 bases). The germline CDR1 and CDR2 sequences are DFQATT and SNEGSKA (reference sequence). With 1 base removed from V and 5 bases from J, the gap between germline ends came to 11 bases. The CDR3 sequence is 13 residues long. The CDR3 DNA is TGCAGTGCTAGAGTAGCAGGGATTGAGACCCAGTACTTC. Its protein is CSARVAGIETQYF.

A remark on this clonotype: This may be a read error: a much more frequent sequence differs by one nucleotide. DNA of the CDR3: TGCAGGGCTAGAATCGGGAATGAGCAGTTCTTC. Its protein product is CRARIGNEQFF. This chain links TRBV20-1 with TRBJ2-1; D remains unclear. The CDR3 runs 11 residues. Per germline, CDR1 DFQATT and CDR2 SNEGSKA (reference sequence).

The chain couples TRBV29-1 to TRBJ2-7; 7 bases match TRBD2. The CDR3 length is 14 residues. With V trimmed by 4 bases and J by 7 bases, 13 bases remained unmatched. Looked up from germline, CDR1 is SQVTM and CDR2 is ANQGSEA. The CDR3 loop is CSVALGGSYNEQYF. The CDR3, as DNA: TGCAGCGTTGCACTCGGGGGGTCCTACAATGAGCAGTACTTC.

This clonotype was counted at least ten times. Here the CDR3 DNA reads TGTGCCAGCATGTACAATGAGCAGTTCTTC. Amino acid sequence: CASMYNEQFF. The V and J genes are TRBV2 and TRBJ2-1; D is uncertain. The V gene lost 7 bases and the J gene lost 4 bases, with 2 bases spanning the gap. From germline, CDR1 is SNHLY and CDR2 FYNNEI. The CDR3 loop spans 10 amino acids.

This clonotype was detected many times. The chain combines TRBV20-1 with TRBJ2-7; 11 bases match TRBD2. Germline V gene data show CDR1 as DFQATT and CDR2 as SNEGSKA (reference sequence). V lost 6 bases and J lost 3; bases outside the gene matches: 10. This CDR3 region has 15 residues. CDR3 loop: CSAQTSGDIVYEQYF. The CDR3 DNA is TGCAGTGCCCAGACTAGCGGGGACATAGTCTACGAGCAGTACTTC.